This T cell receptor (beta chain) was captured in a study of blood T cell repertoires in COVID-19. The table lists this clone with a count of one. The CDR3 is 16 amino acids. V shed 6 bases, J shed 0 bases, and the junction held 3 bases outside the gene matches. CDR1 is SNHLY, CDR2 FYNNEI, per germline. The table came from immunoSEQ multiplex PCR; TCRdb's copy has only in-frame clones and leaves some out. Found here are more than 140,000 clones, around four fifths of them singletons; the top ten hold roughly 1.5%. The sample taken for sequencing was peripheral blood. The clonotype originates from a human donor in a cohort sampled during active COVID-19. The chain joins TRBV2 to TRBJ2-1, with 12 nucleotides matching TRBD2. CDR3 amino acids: CASRASGRASYNEQFF. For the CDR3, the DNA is TGTGCCAGCAGAGCTAGCGGGAGGGCCTCCTACAATGAGCAGTTCTTC.